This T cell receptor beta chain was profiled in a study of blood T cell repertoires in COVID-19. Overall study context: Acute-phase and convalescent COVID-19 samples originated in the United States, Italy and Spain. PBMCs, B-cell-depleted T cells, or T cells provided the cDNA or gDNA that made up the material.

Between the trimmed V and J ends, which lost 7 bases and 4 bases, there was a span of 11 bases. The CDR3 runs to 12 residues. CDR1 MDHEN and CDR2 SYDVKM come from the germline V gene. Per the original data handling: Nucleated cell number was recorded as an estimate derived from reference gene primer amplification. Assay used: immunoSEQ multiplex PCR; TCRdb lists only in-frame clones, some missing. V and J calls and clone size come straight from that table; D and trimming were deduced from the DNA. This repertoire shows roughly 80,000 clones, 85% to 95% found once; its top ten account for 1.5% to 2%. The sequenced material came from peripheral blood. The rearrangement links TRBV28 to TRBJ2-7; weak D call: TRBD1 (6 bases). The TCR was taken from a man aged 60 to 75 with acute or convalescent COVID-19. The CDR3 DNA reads TGTGCCAGCACCAGGACAGCTTACGAGCAGTACTTC. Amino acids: CASTRTAYEQYF.